This passage covers 29 T cell receptor beta chains from one sample sequenced in a study of T cell clones after liver transplantation. Repertoires were generated with immunoSEQ multiplex PCR, while TCRdb's copy carries only in-frame clones and drops some. The repertoire holds 9,500 to 10,000 clones, with around 70% as singletons. This sample comprised CD8+ T cells from blood, obtained at the roughly 16-month timepoint. The receptors were gathered from a human patient who received a liver transplant. Part of the T cells may come from the graft donor.

The chain joins TRBV9 to TRBJ1-1; 11 nucleotides align to TRBD1. The CDR3 is 15 residues long. J was trimmed by 1 base and V by 3 bases; bases with no gene match: 2. Germline values: CDR1 SGDLS, CDR2 YYNGEE. The CDR3 DNA reads as TGTGCCAGCAGCGACGGGACAGGGGGGAACACTGAAGCTTTCTTT. This encodes CASSDGTGGNTEAFF.

Sample share makes this clone medium-sized. This chain uses TRBV28 with TRBJ1-6; no clear D. This CDR3 is built from 16 residues. Germline CDR1 and CDR2: MDHEN and SYDVKM. The V gene lost 6 bases and the J gene lost 0 bases, with 12 bases spanning the gap. The CDR3 sequence is CASSLDFSSYNSPLHF. The CDR3 nucleotides read TGTGCCAGCAGCTTGGACTTCAGCTCCTATAATTCACCCCTCCACTTT.

The chain is built from TRBV5-1 and TRBJ2-7; 10 bases map to TRBD2. The CDR3 spans 17 residues. With 4 bases clipped from V and 5 bases from J, the junction kept 15 bases outside the gene matches. CDR1 and CDR2 from the germline V gene are SGHRS and YFSETQ. As DNA, the CDR3 is TGCGCCAGCAGCCCAGGGACTAGCGCATTGACGGGGCACGAGCAGTACGTC. Translated, it gives CASSPGTSALTGHEQYV.

The genes are TRBV2 and TRBJ1-1; D ambiguous. The CDR3 runs to 11 residues. Germline CDR1 and CDR2: SNHLY and FYNNEI. The V end was cut by 5 bases, the J end by 7 bases, with 8 bases between. In DNA form, the CDR3 reads TGTGCCAGCAGTATACTGGATGAAGCTTTCTTT. Amino acid sequence: CASSILDEAFF.

V gene TRBV5-1 combines with J gene TRBJ2-1; D is uncertain. Germline V gene lookup returns CDR1 SGHRS and CDR2 YFSETQ. V was pared by 0 bases and J by 0 bases, with 7 bases between. The CDR3 is 15 amino acids. CDR3 nucleotides: TGCGCCAGCAGCTTGGCGATCCTCTCCTACAATGAGCAGTTCTTC. Protein sequence: CASSLAILSYNEQFF.

This clone was found a few times. The chain joins TRBV5-1 to TRBJ1-2; possible D gene TRBD1, 5 bases. V lost 4 bases and J lost 1, with 20 bases in between. The CDR3 is made up of 17 amino acids. CDR1 and CDR2 from the germline V gene are SGHRS and YFSETQ. In nucleotides, the CDR3 is TGCGCCAGCAGCGCGGGAGTAGGGGACTTTCTTAACTATGGCTACACCTTC. Amino acid sequence: CASSAGVGDFLNYGYTF. Full variable domain (remainder filled in from reference TRBV5-1 and TRBJ1-2): KAGVTQTPRYLIKTRGQQVTLSCSPISGHRSVSWYQQTPGQGLQFLFEYFSETQRNKGNFPGRFSGRQFSNSRSEMNVSTLELGDSALYLCASSAGVGDFLNYGYTFGSGTRLTVV.

The chain employs TRBV5-1 and TRBJ2-1; D assignment may be TRBD1 or TRBD2 (5 bases each). Germline CDR1 reads SGHRS; CDR2 reads YFSETQ. This CDR3 contains 16 residues. V lost 0 bases and J 0 bases, leaving 10 bases between the germline ends. Here the CDR3 reads CASSLAEGSSYNEQFF. The CDR3 DNA is TGCGCCAGCAGCTTGGCCGAGGGGAGCTCCTACAATGAGCAGTTCTTC.

The chain uses TRBV5-4 and TRBJ2-1; 8 bases align to TRBD2. The CDR3 is made up of 14 amino acids. The germline gives CDR1 SGHNT, CDR2 YYREEE (reference sequence). Trimming at V came to 0 bases and at J to 7 bases, leaving 3 bases not matched to a gene. The CDR3 DNA reads TGTGCCAGCAGCTTGGTAGCTAGCGGGAATGAGCAGTTCTTC. Translated, it gives CASSLVASGNEQFF.

This clone was seen a handful of times. The V call is TRBV6-1, the J call TRBJ2-5; 11 positions agree with TRBD2. The CDR3 contains 15 residues. The trim removed 6 bases at V and 1 base at J, leaving 4 bases unmatched. The germline CDR1 and CDR2 sequences are MNHNS and SASEGT. In DNA form, the CDR3 reads TGTGCCAGCAGCCCCCTAGCGGGGGGCCAAGAGACCCAGTACTTC. Translation gives CASSPLAGGQETQYF.

In its sample, this clone was seen a few times. V and J are TRBV27 and TRBJ1-1; weak D call: TRBD1 (5 bases). The germline V and J ends were trimmed by 0 bases and 0 bases, with 8 bases remaining between them. Germline assignment: CDR1 MNHEY and CDR2 SMNVEV (reference sequence). The length of the CDR3 is 15 residues. In DNA form, the CDR3 reads TGTGCCAGCAGTTTATCGATGACAGTGAACACTGAAGCTTTCTTT. Amino acids: CASSLSMTVNTEAFF.

This chain links TRBV6-5 with TRBJ2-7, with 7 bases matching TRBD1. The V gene's germline CDR1 is MNHEY and CDR2 SVGAGI. The junction had 6 bases not matched to a gene; V was cut back by 10 bases and J by 0 bases. The CDR3 runs 13 residues. CDR3 sequence (DNA): TGTGCCACCAAGACAGGGAACTCCTACGAGCAGTACTTC. Residues: CATKTGNSYEQYF.

The chain's CDR3 is CSAREDTQYF. As DNA, the CDR3 is TGCAGTGCTAGAGAAGATACGCAGTATTTT. The V gene is TRBV20-1, the J gene TRBJ2-3, with no clear D. From germline, CDR1 is DFQATT and CDR2 SNEGSKA (reference sequence). The CDR3 is made up of 10 amino acids. Trimming removed 0 bases from V and 5 bases from J, with 0 bases in between.

The chain employs TRBV28 and TRBJ2-3, with 14 bases aligning to TRBD2. Looked up from germline, CDR1 is MDHEN and CDR2 is SYDVKM. The CDR3 covers 18 residues. J lost 4 bases, V lost 2 bases, and 8 bases had no gene match. CDR3 bases: TGTGCCAGCAGTTTAGTAGAGACTAGCGGGGGGGCGGCAGATACGCAGTATTTT. Translation: CASSLVETSGGAADTQYF.

V gene TRBV2 combines with J gene TRBJ2-7; no definite D call. This CDR3 region has 12 residues. CDR1 and CDR2 (germline): SNHLY, FYNNEI. The CDR3 DNA is TGTGCCAGCAGAGAAGGTATGGGGGAGCAGTACGTC. Amino acids: CASREGMGEQYV.

This clone was seen more than once but under ten times. This chain connects TRBV13 to TRBJ2-3; maybe TRBD2 (8 bases). CDR1 and CDR2 from the germline V gene are PRHDT and FYEKMQ (reference sequence). The CDR3 extends over 17 amino acids. Trimming left V 5 bases short and J 0 bases short, with 18 bases between. CDR3 region: CASSHRGSGASTDTQYF. The CDR3, as DNA: TGTGCCAGCAGCCACAGGGGTAGCGGGGCTAGCACAGATACGCAGTATTTT.

This chain uses TRBV4-1 with TRBJ2-3, with D possibly being TRBD1 (5 bases). The CDR3 length is 15 residues. Germline assignment: CDR1 MGHRA and CDR2 YSYEKL. Trimming stripped 1 base from V and 0 bases from J, with 8 bases between. CDR3: CASSQGTLSTDTQYF. CDR3 DNA sequence: TGCGCCAGCAGCCAAGGGACACTCAGCACAGATACGCAGTATTTT.

This clone is categorized as medium-sized. The V and J genes are TRBV7-9 and TRBJ2-7; 9 positions match TRBD1. From germline, CDR1 is SEHNR and CDR2 FQNEAQ (reference sequence). After removal of 6 bases from V and 2 bases from J, the junction contained 5 bases not matched to a gene. This CDR3 has 14 residues. The CDR3 sequence: CASRDGTGTYEQYF. The CDR3 region has the DNA TGTGCCAGCAGGGACGGGACAGGGACCTACGAGCAGTACTTC.

The rearrangement uses TRBV28 and TRBJ2-2; no clear D gene. Trimming shortened V by 6 bases and J by 1 base, and 9 bases separated the two germline ends. Germline-derived CDR1 and CDR2 are MDHEN and SYDVKM. This CDR3 spans 14 amino acids. Here the CDR3 reads CASRPVLNTGELFF. CDR3 in DNA: TGTGCCAGCAGACCAGTACTGAACACCGGGGAGCTGTTTTTT.

This clone was detected a few times. The rearrangement links TRBV11-2 to TRBJ2-1; no clear D gene. CDR1 is SGHAT and CDR2 is FQNNGV in the germline V gene. V lost 5 bases to trimming and J lost 6 bases, with 8 bases between them. The CDR3 consists of 12 residues. The CDR3: CASSLETNEQFF. CDR3 DNA: TGTGCCAGCAGCCTGGAAACCAATGAGCAGTTCTTC.

This rearrangement joins TRBV19 to TRBJ2-3, with 14 bases matching TRBD2. The germline V gene encodes CDR1 LNHDA and CDR2 SQIVND (reference sequence). This CDR3 contains 16 residues. V dropped 6 bases and J dropped 3; count of bases not matched to a gene: 5. The CDR3 DNA reads as TGTGCCAGTAGGGCCGGGACTAGCGGGAGAACAGATACGCAGTATTTT. It encodes CASRAGTSGRTDTQYF.

Only a few counts were recorded for this clone. The gene calls are TRBV4-3 and TRBJ2-6, with 7 bases identical to TRBD1. The CDR3 length is 16 residues. The V gene end was trimmed by 0 bases and the J gene end by 1 base; junction bases not matched to a gene: 0. Germline V gene sequence: CDR1 LGHNA, CDR2 YSLEER. The CDR3 region has the DNA TGCGCCAGCAGCCAAGAGACAGGGTCTGGGGCCAACGTCCTGACTTTC. This codes for CASSQETGSGANVLTF.

The chain employs TRBV30 and TRBJ2-1; 14 bases match TRBD2. CDR1 is GTSNPN and CDR2 is SVGIG in the germline V gene (reference sequence). J was trimmed by 8 bases and V by 7 bases; bases with no gene match: 10. The length of the CDR3 is 15 residues. DNA for the CDR3: TGTGCCTCTTATCCGGGGACTAGCGGGGGCGATGAGCAGTTCTTC. It encodes CASYPGTSGGDEQFF.

In this sample, this clone turned up once. The V and J genes are TRBV21-1 and TRBJ1-5. TRBV21-1 is a pseudogene locus. CDR3 size: 16 residues. The CDR3 is CASSKAWNYSNQPQHF. CDR3 sequence (DNA): TGTGCCAGCAGCAAAGCGTGGAATTATAGCAATCAGCCCCAGCATTTT.

The J gene is TRBJ1-1, the V gene TRBV5-8; a possible D gene is TRBD1 (6 bases). V was cut by 3 bases and J by 0 bases, with 9 bases left in between. Germline values: CDR1 SGHTS, CDR2 YDEGEE. This CDR3 comprises 14 residues. CDR3 region: CASSWGGVNTEAFF. The CDR3 nucleotides read TGTGCCAGCAGCTGGGGGGGCGTGAACACTGAAGCTTTCTTT.

V gene TRBV27 combines with J gene TRBJ2-7, with D perhaps being TRBD1 or TRBD2 (5 bases each). CDR3 length equals 14 residues. The V end was cut by 0 bases, the J end by 4 bases, with 10 bases between. The V gene's germline CDR1 is MNHEY and CDR2 SMNVEV (reference sequence). The CDR3 reads CASSLSGALYEQYF. For the CDR3, the DNA is TGTGCCAGCAGTTTATCCGGGGCCCTATACGAGCAGTACTTC.

The chain is built from TRBV27 and TRBJ2-7, with 9 bases aligning to TRBD2. Germline V gene lookup returns CDR1 MNHEY and CDR2 SMNVEV (reference sequence). The J segment lost 4 bases and the V segment lost 6 bases, leaving 19 bases of the junction unmatched. The CDR3 has 18 amino acids. DNA of the CDR3: TGTGCCAGCAGCAGTTTACCCCCTCTCACTAGCGGGTCTTACGAGCAGTACGTC. It yields the protein CASSSLPPLTSGSYEQYV.

The J gene is TRBJ1-5, the V gene TRBV30; D gene unclear. The CDR3 covers 12 residues. V was clipped by 4 bases and J by 2 bases, with 6 bases between them. The germline CDR1 and CDR2 sequences are GTSNPN and SVGIG (reference sequence). The CDR3 DNA sequence: TGTGCCTGGAATGAGGGCAATCAGCCCCAGCATTTT. This gives the protein CAWNEGNQPQHF.

This rearrangement joins TRBV11-2 to TRBJ2-7; weak D call: TRBD2 (7 bases). This CDR3 is built from 19 residues. Germline loops: CDR1 SGHAT, CDR2 FQNNGV. V lost 0 bases and J lost 5, with 26 bases in between. The CDR3 here is CASSLDNPISGWGGHEQYV. The DNA for the CDR3 is TGTGCCAGCAGCTTAGATAATCCTATTTCGGGTTGGGGGGGGCACGAGCAGTACGTC.

The rearrangement joins TRBV10-2 to TRBJ2-3; TRBD1 aligns across 10 bases. V was clipped by 7 bases and J by 3 bases; unmatched bases: 7. This CDR3 contains 15 residues. Germline-derived CDR1 and CDR2 are WSHSY and SAAADI. CDR3 loop: CASIRDRGGTDTQYF. CDR3 coding DNA: TGCGCCAGCATTCGGGACAGGGGTGGAACAGATACGCAGTATTTT.